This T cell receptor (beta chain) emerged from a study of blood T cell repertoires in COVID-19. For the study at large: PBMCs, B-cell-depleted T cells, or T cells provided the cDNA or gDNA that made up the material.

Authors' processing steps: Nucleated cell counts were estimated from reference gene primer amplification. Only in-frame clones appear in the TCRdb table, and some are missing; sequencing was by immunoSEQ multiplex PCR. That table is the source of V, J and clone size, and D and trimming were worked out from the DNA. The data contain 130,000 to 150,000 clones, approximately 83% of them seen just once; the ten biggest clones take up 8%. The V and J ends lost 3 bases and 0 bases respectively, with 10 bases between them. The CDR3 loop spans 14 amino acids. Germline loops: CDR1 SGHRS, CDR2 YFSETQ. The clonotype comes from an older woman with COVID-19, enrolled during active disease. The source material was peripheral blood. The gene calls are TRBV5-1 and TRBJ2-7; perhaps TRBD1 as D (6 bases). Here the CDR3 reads CASSSPTGSYEQYF. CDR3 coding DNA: TGCGCCAGCAGCTCCCCGACAGGCTCCTACGAGCAGTACTTC.